Following are 20 T cell receptor beta chains from one sample sequenced in a study of T cell changes during pregnancy in multiple sclerosis. The table came from immunoSEQ multiplex PCR; TCRdb's copy has only in-frame clones and leaves some out. The sample has tens of thousands of clones; roughly 90% are singletons. Here the sequenced sample was CD8+ T cells from peripheral blood mononuclear cells, taken before pregnancy. The origin of the receptors is a female donor with multiple sclerosis, enrolled in a pregnancy study.

V gene TRBV9 combines with J gene TRBJ2-4, with 12 bases matching TRBD2. J was trimmed by 0 bases and V by 4 bases; bases with no gene match: 5. CDR3 size: 17 residues. The germline V gene has CDR1 SGDLS and CDR2 YYNGEE. CDR3 nucleotide sequence: TGTGCCAGCAGCACCCCACTAGCGGGGGGAGCCAAAAACATTCAGTACTTC. Its translation is CASSTPLAGGAKNIQYF.

In DNA, the CDR3 is TGTGCCAGCAGCAAGGACAGGGAGCTATTGGGGGCCAACGTCCTGACTTTC. This sequence encodes CASSKDRELLGANVLTF. The V call is TRBV7-9, the J call TRBJ2-6; 8 positions agree with TRBD1. V gave up 5 bases and J gave up 4 bases; unmatched junction bases: 10. CDR1 and CDR2 (germline): SEHNR, FQNEAQ (reference sequence). The CDR3 is 17 amino acids.

The genes are TRBV7-6 and TRBJ2-7; TRBD1 might be the D (5 bases). This CDR3 region has 13 residues. Germline CDR1 and CDR2: SGHVS and FNYEAQ. V gave up 3 bases and J gave up 4 bases, with 10 bases separating them. This CDR3 reads CASSFGAAYEQYF. CDR3 sequence (DNA): TGTGCCAGCAGCTTTGGGGCTGCATACGAGCAGTACTTC.

The V gene is TRBV13, the J gene TRBJ2-5, with 10 bases identical to TRBD2. Trimming took 5 bases from V and 5 from J; bases not matched to a gene: 8. Germline-derived CDR1 and CDR2 are PRHDT and FYEKMQ (reference sequence). This CDR3 is built from 15 residues. In DNA, the CDR3 is TGTGCCAGCAGCCCGAGCGGGGGGGCCCCTGAGACCCAGTACTTC. Encoded protein: CASSPSGGAPETQYF.

The CDR3 loop is CASSYSATGGDGYTF. CDR3 in DNA: TGTGCCAGCAGTTACTCGGCAACAGGGGGCGATGGCTACACCTTC. V gene TRBV6-5 combines with J gene TRBJ1-2; TRBD1 aligns across 9 bases. The CDR3 sequence is 15 residues long. From germline, CDR1 is MNHEY and CDR2 SVGAGI. J gave up 6 bases and V 0 bases, and 5 bases lay outside the gene matches.

The V call is TRBV7-6, the J call TRBJ1-6, with TRBD1 matching over 7 bases. The CDR3 runs to 17 residues. Looked up from germline, CDR1 is SGHVS and CDR2 is FNYEAQ. V lost 5 bases and J lost 5; bases outside the gene matches: 12. The CDR3 region has the DNA TGTGCCAGCAGCCAATACCAGGGGGGCGTACATAATTCACCCCTCCACTTT. Translation gives CASSQYQGGVHNSPLHF.

V and J are TRBV19 and TRBJ1-2; 9 bases match TRBD1. The V and J ends lost 3 bases and 4 bases, in that order; junction bases with no gene match: 6. Germline V gives CDR1 LNHDA, CDR2 SQIVND (reference sequence). CDR3 length equals 15 residues. CDR3 sequence reads: CASSITGGAGYGYTF. The CDR3 DNA is TGTGCCAGTAGTATCACAGGGGGCGCAGGCTATGGCTACACCTTC.

The chain combines TRBV29-1 with TRBJ1-2; the match to TRBD1 covers 8 bases. V lost 3 bases and J lost 3; bases outside the gene matches: 0. Germline V gives CDR1 SQVTM, CDR2 ANQGSEA. There are 12 residues in the CDR3. The CDR3 sequence: CSVDRGHYGYTF. CDR3 bases: TGCAGCGTTGACAGGGGGCACTATGGCTACACCTTC.

This rearrangement joins TRBV4-1 to TRBJ2-7; 7 bases line up with TRBD1. Germline lookup yields CDR1 MGHRA and CDR2 YSYEKL. CDR3 length: 15 residues. Trimming at V came to 2 bases and at J to 0 bases, leaving 4 bases not matched to a gene. The CDR3 protein is CASSQLGQASYEQYF. CDR3 DNA sequence: TGCGCCAGCAGCCAACTCGGACAGGCCTCCTACGAGCAGTACTTC.

The chain recombines TRBV6-1 with TRBJ2-1; D is perhaps TRBD1 (6 bases). From germline, CDR1 is MNHNS and CDR2 SASEGT. The CDR3 sequence is 15 residues long. Trimming took off 1 base at V and 9 bases at J, with 16 bases between the two ends. CDR3 sequence: CASSEDDRSFSEQFF. The CDR3 DNA reads TGTGCCAGCAGTGAAGACGACAGGTCTTTCAGTGAGCAGTTCTTC.

The gene calls are TRBV5-1 and TRBJ2-1, with a possible D match to TRBD2 (7 bases). This CDR3 has 19 amino acids. V was pared by 0 bases and J by 8 bases, with 27 bases between. Germline loops: CDR1 SGHRS, CDR2 YFSETQ. The CDR3 protein is CASSLALNGGPGPGDEQFF. In nucleotides, the CDR3 is TGCGCCAGCAGCTTGGCCCTTAACGGGGGGCCTGGGCCGGGTGATGAGCAGTTCTTC.

As to this clone: Compared with germline, one end of the junction differs, possibly owing to a read error. The chain combines TRBV7-7 with TRBJ2-3, with 9 bases identical to TRBD1. CDR3 size: 15 residues. Germline-derived CDR1 and CDR2 are SSHAT and FNYEAQ (reference sequence). This CDR3 reads CASSFRTGGTDTQYF. The DNA of the CDR3 is TGTGCTAGCAGCTTCAGGACAGGGGGCACAGATACGCAGTATTTT.

The V call is TRBV5-1, the J call TRBJ2-7; 9 bases align to TRBD1. Germline V CDR1 and CDR2: SGHRS, YFSETQ. The CDR3 is made up of 15 amino acids. V shed 4 bases and J 3 bases; nucleotides not matched to a gene: 8. The CDR3 region is CASSSPGQGNYEQYF. The CDR3 DNA reads TGCGCCAGCAGCAGCCCGGGACAGGGAAACTACGAGCAGTACTTC.

The chain combines TRBV28 with TRBJ1-1, with D tentatively TRBD1 (5 bases). Deletions cut 4 bases from V and 4 bases from J, with 19 bases between. Germline V gene lookup returns CDR1 MDHEN and CDR2 SYDVKM. The CDR3 consists of 16 residues. CDR3 sequence reads: CASSYLQGQGSTEAFF. Written as DNA, the CDR3 is TGTGCCAGCAGTTACCTCCAGGGTCAAGGCAGCACTGAAGCTTTCTTT. The entire variable domain, with the rest obtained from reference TRBV28 and TRBJ1-1, is as follows: DVKVTQSSRYLVKRTGEKVFLECVQDMDHENMFWYRQDPGLGLRLIYFSYDVKMKEKGDIPEGYSVSREKKERFSLILESASTNQTSMYLCASSYLQGQGSTEAFFGQGTRLTVV.

V is TRBV27 and J is TRBJ2-5; D is unclear. CDR1 is MNHEY and CDR2 is SMNVEV in the germline V gene (reference sequence). Trimming pared 6 bases from V and 5 bases from J, leaving 25 bases between. The CDR3 is 17 residues long. CDR3 nucleotides: TGTGCCAGCAGCTCACTCAACGAGGCAGCACCGAGGGAGACCCAGTACTTC. It codes for CASSSLNEAAPRETQYF.

V usage is TRBV9 and J usage is TRBJ2-1, with 10 positions matching TRBD2. The trim removed 0 bases at V and 8 bases at J, leaving 5 bases unmatched. The CDR3 loop spans 15 amino acids. Per the germline V gene, CDR1 is SGDLS and CDR2 is YYNGEE. CDR3 loop: CASSVVGGTSDEQFF. Written as DNA, the CDR3 is TGTGCCAGCAGCGTAGTGGGCGGGACTAGCGATGAGCAGTTCTTC.

Written as DNA, the CDR3 is TGTGCCAGCAGTGAAGAGACTAGCGGGGGGGAAAGCTCCTACGAGCAGTACTTC. Amino acid sequence: CASSEETSGGESSYEQYF. V gene TRBV6-1 combines with J gene TRBJ2-7, with 14 nucleotides matching TRBD2. Trimming removed 1 base from V and 0 bases from J; junction bases left unmatched: 5. Germline CDR1 MNHNS, CDR2 SASEGT. There are 18 residues in the CDR3.

V gene TRBV5-8 combines with J gene TRBJ2-3, with unresolved D. The CDR3 sequence is 15 residues long. V gave up 2 bases and J gave up 4 bases, with 14 bases separating them. Germline CDR1 and CDR2: SGHTS and YDEGEE. CDR3 protein: CASSFGTASADTQYF. The CDR3 region has the DNA TGTGCCAGCAGCTTCGGCACGGCGAGCGCAGATACGCAGTATTTT.

This clone was recorded only once. This chain connects TRBV19 to TRBJ2-7, with D possibly being TRBD1 (5 bases). Germline assignment: CDR1 LNHDA and CDR2 SQIVND (reference sequence). Trimming removed 3 bases from V and 4 bases from J, with 13 bases in between. This CDR3 has 14 residues. The CDR3 reads CASSISSDSYEQYF. The CDR3, as DNA: TGTGCCAGTAGTATTTCTTCCGACAGTTACGAGCAGTACTTC. Full variable domain (remainder filled in from reference TRBV19 and TRBJ2-7): DGGITQSPKYLFRKEGQNVTLSCEQNLNHDAMYWYRQDPGQGLRLIYYSQIVNDFQKGDIAEGYSVSREKKESFPLTVTSAQKNPTAFYLCASSISSDSYEQYFGPGTRLTVT.

The chain is built from TRBV9 and TRBJ1-4; D might be TRBD1 (6 bases). V lost 4 bases and J lost 7, with 17 bases in between. The germline gives CDR1 SGDLS, CDR2 YYNGEE. The CDR3 has 15 residues. CDR3 protein: CASSPLSGGGEKLFF. The CDR3 DNA is TGTGCCAGCAGCCCCTTGTCTGGGGGCGGTGAAAAACTGTTTTTT.